These 9 T cell receptor beta chains were all obtained from the same sample, sequenced in a study of blood T cell repertoires in COVID-19. Using immunoSEQ multiplex PCR, the repertoire was profiled, and TCRdb retains in-frame clones only, with some absent. The sample has some 200,000 clones, 75% to 85% seen once. Material: peripheral blood. These receptors were collected from a human donor in a cohort sampled during active COVID-19.

This rearrangement joins TRBV4-1 to TRBJ2-7; maybe TRBD1 (6 bases). This CDR3 comprises 14 residues. Germline values: CDR1 MGHRA, CDR2 YSYEKL. The DNA of the CDR3 is TGCGCCAGCAGCCAAGAACTCGACAGGAGGTATCTTTATGTC. Its protein is CASSQELDRRYLYV.

DNA for the CDR3: TGCGCCAGCAGCGTAGCGGGAGTGGACACCGGGGAGCTGTTTTTT. This encodes CASSVAGVDTGELFF. J is TRBJ2-2 and V is TRBV5-1, with 9 bases fitting TRBD2. Germline assignment: CDR1 SGHRS and CDR2 YFSETQ. V dropped 4 bases and J dropped 3; count of bases not matched to a gene: 4. The CDR3 has 15 amino acids.

This sequence joins TRBV30 and TRBJ1-2; no clear D gene. The CDR3 is 14 residues long. The V gene lost 5 bases and the J gene lost 5 bases, with 18 bases spanning the gap. Per germline, CDR1 GTSNPN and CDR2 SVGIG (reference sequence). CDR3 loop: CAWHNPRRLYGYTF. The CDR3 nucleotides are TGTGCCTGGCACAACCCACGGAGGTTATATGGCTACACCTTC. Looking up the rest from reference TRBV30 and TRBJ1-2 gives the full variable domain: SQTIHQWPATLVQPVGSPLSLECTVEGTSNPNLYWYRQAAGRGLQLLFYSVGIGQISSEVPQNLSASRPQDRQFILSSKKLLLSDSGFYLCAWHNPRRLYGYTFGSGTRLTVV.

The chain joins TRBV2 to TRBJ1-2; D perhaps matches TRBD1 (5 bases). Trimming took off 6 bases at V and 6 bases at J, with 14 bases between the two ends. Germline V CDR1 and CDR2: SNHLY, FYNNEI. The CDR3 is 13 residues long. The CDR3 DNA follows: TGTGCCAGCAGGGGGACTCCCTCCCATGGCTACACCTTC. Its protein product is CASRGTPSHGYTF.

CDR3 residues: CASSFPQGYEQYF. DNA of the CDR3: TGTGCCAGCAGTTTTCCTCAGGGCTACGAGCAGTACTTC. The chain couples TRBV28 to TRBJ2-7, with a possible D match to TRBD1 (5 bases). Germline CDR1 reads MDHEN; CDR2 reads SYDVKM. Between the trimmed V and J ends, which lost 3 bases and 3 bases, there was a span of 9 bases. The CDR3 is made up of 13 amino acids.

The rearrangement joins TRBV5-8 to TRBJ2-3, with D unresolved. The CDR3 loop spans 13 amino acids. Germline lookup yields CDR1 SGHTS and CDR2 YDEGEE. Between the trimmed V and J ends, which lost 0 bases and 2 bases, there was a span of 4 bases. In DNA, the CDR3 is TGTGCCAGCAGCTTGGGTTACACAGATACGCAGTATTTT. It is translated as CASSLGYTDTQYF.

V is TRBV18 and J is TRBJ2-3; the match to TRBD1 covers 7 bases. CDR1 is KGHSH and CDR2 is LQKENI in the germline V gene. The CDR3 spans 16 residues. After removal of 4 bases from V and 2 bases from J, the junction contained 9 bases not matched to a gene. Here the CDR3 reads CASSLNRGLLTDTQYF. The CDR3 nucleotides are TGTGCCAGCTCACTCAACAGGGGTCTTCTCACAGATACGCAGTATTTT.

The V gene is TRBV7-2, the J gene TRBJ1-2, with D uncertain. V was shortened by 1 base and J by 4 bases, with 10 bases between the two germline ends. This CDR3 region has 14 residues. Germline V CDR1 and CDR2: SGHTA, FQGNSA. The CDR3 DNA reads TGTGCCAGCAGCTTAGAACGGGAGACCTATGGCTACACCTTC. Translation: CASSLERETYGYTF.

This rearrangement joins TRBV11-2 to TRBJ1-2; maybe TRBD1 (5 bases). The CDR3 sequence is 15 residues long. V was shortened by 4 bases and J by 3 bases, with 15 bases between the two germline ends. Germline CDR1 and CDR2: SGHAT and FQNNGV. CDR3 nucleotides: TGTGCCAGCAGCTCCGGACCGGGACTGCACTATGGCTACACCTTC. This codes for CASSSGPGLHYGYTF.